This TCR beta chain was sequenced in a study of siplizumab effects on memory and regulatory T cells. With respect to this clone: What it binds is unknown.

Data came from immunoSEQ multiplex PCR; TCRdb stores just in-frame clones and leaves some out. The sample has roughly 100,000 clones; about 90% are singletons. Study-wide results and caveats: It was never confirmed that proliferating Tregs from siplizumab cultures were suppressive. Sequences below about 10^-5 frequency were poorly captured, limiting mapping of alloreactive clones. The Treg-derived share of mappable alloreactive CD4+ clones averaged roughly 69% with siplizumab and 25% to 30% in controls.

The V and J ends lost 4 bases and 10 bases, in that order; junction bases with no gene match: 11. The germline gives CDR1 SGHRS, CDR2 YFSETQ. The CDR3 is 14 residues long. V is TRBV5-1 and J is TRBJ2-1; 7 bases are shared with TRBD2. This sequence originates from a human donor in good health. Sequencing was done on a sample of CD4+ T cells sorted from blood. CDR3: CASSPASGLGEQFF. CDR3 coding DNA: TGCGCCAGCAGCCCTGCTAGCGGCCTCGGGGAGCAGTTCTTC.